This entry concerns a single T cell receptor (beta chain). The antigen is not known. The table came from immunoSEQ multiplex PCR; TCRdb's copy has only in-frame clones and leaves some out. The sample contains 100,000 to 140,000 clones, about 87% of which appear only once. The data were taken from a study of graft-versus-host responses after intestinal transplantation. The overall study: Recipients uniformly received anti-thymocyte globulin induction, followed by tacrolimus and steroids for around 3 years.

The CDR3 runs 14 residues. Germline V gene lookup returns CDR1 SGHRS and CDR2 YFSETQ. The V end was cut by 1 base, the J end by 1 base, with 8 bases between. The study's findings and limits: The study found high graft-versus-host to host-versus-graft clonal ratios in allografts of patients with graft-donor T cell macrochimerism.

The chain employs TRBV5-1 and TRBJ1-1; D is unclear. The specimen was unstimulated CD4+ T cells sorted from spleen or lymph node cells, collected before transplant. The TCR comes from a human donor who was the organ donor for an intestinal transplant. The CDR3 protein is CASSLSPPNTEAFF. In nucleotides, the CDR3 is TGCGCCAGCAGCTTGAGTCCACCGAACACTGAAGCTTTCTTT.